Shown below are 24 T cell receptor beta chains from a single sample sequenced in a study of blood T cell repertoires in COVID-19 (dated by TCRdb to about 2020). The protocol used for the library was the immunoSEQ multiplex PCR assay. The table was pulled from immuneACCESS by TCRdb, which kept in-frame rearrangements only. Such tables lose some clones; where checked, under half of the loss comes from unresolved V genes, and the rest has no known cause. The sample contains 300,000 to 350,000 clones, about nine tenths of them found a single time. Together, the top ten hold 6% to 8% of the sample. The sample consisted of peripheral blood. These receptors were collected from a woman aged 65 to 85 with COVID-19, enrolled during active disease.

CDR3 DNA sequence: TGCGCCAGCAACCCGGAGTGGTCACCCGAGCAGTACTTC. Translated: CASNPEWSPEQYF. The rearrangement joins TRBV5-1 to TRBJ2-7; D is undetermined. The length of the CDR3 is 13 residues. With 6 bases removed from V and 6 bases from J, the gap between germline ends came to 16 bases. Per germline, CDR1 SGHRS and CDR2 YFSETQ.

The V gene is TRBV5-4, the J gene TRBJ1-1, with D perhaps TRBD1 (6 bases). The germline V gene encodes CDR1 SGHNT and CDR2 YYREEE (reference sequence). V was trimmed by 5 bases and J by 9 bases, leaving 20 bases between them. CDR3 length equals 14 residues. The CDR3 spells CASSSPGANSQAFF. CDR3 coding DNA: TGTGCCAGCAGTTCCCCAGGGGCGAACTCTCAAGCTTTCTTT.

This clone was found once. J is TRBJ1-5 and V is TRBV28; 8 positions match TRBD1. Trimming at V came to 0 bases and at J to 7 bases, leaving 5 bases not matched to a gene. This CDR3 is built from 15 residues. Germline V gene sequence: CDR1 MDHEN, CDR2 SYDVKM. Here the CDR3 DNA reads TGTGCCAGCAGTTTATGGAGGACAGGGAAACAGCCCCAGCATTTT. Encoded protein: CASSLWRTGKQPQHF.

This chain uses TRBV15 with TRBJ2-5, with 8 bases lining up with TRBD1. Germline V gene sequence: CDR1 LNHNV, CDR2 YYDKDF (reference sequence). The CDR3 extends over 16 amino acids. V trimming: 0 bases; J trimming: 5 bases; junction bases outside the gene matches: 8. CDR3 DNA: TGTGCCACCAGCAGAGATCTGCAGGGGGCGGGTGAGACCCAGTACTTC. This translates into CATSRDLQGAGETQYF. Drawing the rest from reference TRBV15 and TRBJ2-5, the complete variable domain is DAMVIQNPRYQVTQFGKPVTLSCSQTLNHNVMYWYQQKSSQAPKLLFHYYDKDFNNEADTPDNFQSRRPNTSFCFLDIRSPGLGDTAMYLCATSRDLQGAGETQYFGPGTRLLVL.

The chain links TRBV5-1 to TRBJ1-2; perhaps TRBD1 as D (5 bases). The CDR3 spans 16 residues. CDR1 is SGHRS, CDR2 YFSETQ, per germline. Trimming stripped 4 bases from V and 4 bases from J, with 20 bases between. The CDR3 here is CASSPSAGYGTYGYTF. The CDR3 nucleotides read TGCGCCAGCAGCCCGTCTGCAGGGTACGGAACCTATGGCTACACCTTC.

The rearrangement joins TRBV5-6 to TRBJ1-1, with D possibly matching TRBD1 (5 bases). Germline V gene sequence: CDR1 SGHDT, CDR2 YYEEEE. The CDR3 extends over 13 amino acids. V was clipped by 5 bases and J by 4 bases, with 12 bases between them. The chain's CDR3 is CASSSGVSTEAFF. In nucleotides, the CDR3 is TGTGCCAGCAGTTCGGGGGTATCCACTGAAGCTTTCTTT. The entire variable domain, with the rest obtained from reference TRBV5-6 and TRBJ1-1, is as follows: DAGVTQSPTHLIKTRGQQVTLRCSPKSGHDTVSWYQQALGQGPQFIFQYYEEEERQRGNFPDRFSGHQFPNYSSELNVNALLLGDSALYLCASSSGVSTEAFFGQGTRLTVV.

The chain uses TRBV6-1 and TRBJ2-7; 14 positions match TRBD2. This CDR3 comprises 15 residues. Germline CDR1 reads MNHNS; CDR2 reads SASEGT. V shed 1 base, J shed 5 bases, and the junction held 1 base outside the gene matches. In nucleotides, the CDR3 is TGTGCCAGCAGTGAAGGACTAGCGGGGGGGGACGAGCAGTACTTC. Its protein product is CASSEGLAGGDEQYF.

In DNA form, the CDR3 reads TGTGCCAGTAGTCCCTCCGGGCTAGCGGGGGGTAACCAGTACTTC. Translating it yields CASSPSGLAGGNQYF. The rearrangement links TRBV19 to TRBJ2-7; 11 positions match TRBD2. The V and J ends lost 5 bases and 10 bases, in that order; junction bases with no gene match: 13. Germline lookup yields CDR1 LNHDA and CDR2 SQIVND (reference sequence). The CDR3 consists of 15 residues.

This CDR3 reads CASSLGVRGTGELFF. The CDR3 coding sequence is TGCGCCAGCAGCTTGGGGGTGCGGGGCACCGGGGAGCTGTTTTTT. The chain uses TRBV5-1 and TRBJ2-2, with D perhaps matching TRBD2 (6 bases). This CDR3 comprises 15 residues. Germline-derived CDR1 and CDR2 are SGHRS and YFSETQ. Trimming removed 0 bases at V and 4 bases at J, with 10 bases between.

The CDR3 nucleotides read TGTGCCACCAGTGACCCCGGGACAGGGGACAATGAGCAGTTCTTC. This sequence encodes CATSDPGTGDNEQFF. This sequence joins TRBV24-1 and TRBJ2-1; the match to TRBD1 covers 10 bases. This CDR3 is built from 15 residues. Germline V CDR1 and CDR2: KGHDR, SFDVKD. With 4 bases clipped from V and 5 bases from J, the junction kept 4 bases outside the gene matches.

The J gene is TRBJ1-1, the V gene TRBV28, with D possibly TRBD1 on 6 matching bases. V dropped 4 bases and J dropped 2 bases, with 14 bases sitting between them. This CDR3 is 15 amino acids long. CDR1 is MDHEN and CDR2 is SYDVKM in the germline V gene. The CDR3 is CASSSYREPNTEAFF. CDR3 nucleotide sequence: TGTGCCAGCAGTTCATACAGGGAGCCAAACACTGAAGCTTTCTTT.

The chain is built from TRBV10-3 and TRBJ1-2; D is unresolved. The CDR3 runs to 12 residues. Deletions cut 7 bases from V and 4 bases from J, with 10 bases between. Per the germline V gene, CDR1 is ENHRY and CDR2 is SYGVKD. In nucleotides, the CDR3 is TGTGCCATCAAAGTTTTCGGCTATGGCTACACCTTC. Its protein product is CAIKVFGYGYTF.

V and J are TRBV6-5 and TRBJ2-4, with D perhaps matching TRBD2 (5 bases). The length of the CDR3 is 14 residues. Trimming cost V 0 bases and J 6 bases, with 9 bases left between them. CDR1 MNHEY and CDR2 SVGAGI come from the germline V gene. This CDR3 reads CASSYSGESNIQYF. In DNA form, the CDR3 reads TGTGCCAGCAGTTACTCGGGAGAGTCAAACATTCAGTACTTC.

V gene TRBV7-9 combines with J gene TRBJ2-1; 7 positions match TRBD1. CDR1 and CDR2 from the germline V gene are SEHNR and FQNEAQ (reference sequence). Trimming took 3 bases from V and 7 from J; bases not matched to a gene: 6. The CDR3 sequence is 14 residues long. CDR3 loop: CASSLRQGENEQFF. The DNA of the CDR3 is TGTGCCAGCAGCTTGAGACAGGGTGAAAATGAGCAGTTCTTC.

The V and J genes are TRBV9 and TRBJ2-3; D is possibly TRBD2 (6 bases). The CDR3 length is 16 residues. Germline CDR1 SGDLS, CDR2 YYNGEE. Trimming pared 4 bases from V and 5 bases from J, leaving 20 bases between. CDR3 DNA: TGTGCCAGCAGCCCTGCGGGACGGATTGAGGGAGATACGCAGTATTTT. It is translated as CASSPAGRIEGDTQYF. Using reference TRBV9 and TRBJ2-3 for the parts outside the CDR3, the full variable domain is DSGVTQTPKHLITATGQRVTLRCSPRSGDLSVYWYQQSLDQGLQFLIQYYNGEERAKGNILERFSAQQFPDLHSELNLSSLELGDSALYFCASSPAGRIEGDTQYFGPGTRLTVL.

Notes on this clone: An end of the junction does not agree with germline; a read error may underlie this. The chain has TRBV5-1 and TRBJ2-7, with 8 bases aligning to TRBD2. CDR1 and CDR2 (germline): SGHRS, YFSETQ. This CDR3 spans 16 amino acids. The CDR3 DNA reads as TGCGCCCGCAGTCCCGGGGGGGCGGGGGCCTCCGACGAGCAGTACTTC. Translation: CARSPGGAGASDEQYF.

In its sample, this clone was seen once. At the DNA level, this CDR3 is encoded by other sequences in the same sample as well. The chain employs TRBV6-1 and TRBJ1-1; 7 bases fit TRBD1. Germline V gene sequence: CDR1 MNHNS, CDR2 SASEGT. This CDR3 region has 14 residues. Losses at the gene ends were 2 bases for V and 5 bases for J; bases not matched to a gene: 5. CDR3 sequence reads: CASSERAGGTEAFF. CDR3 bases: TGTGCCAGCAGTGAACGGGCAGGGGGGACTGAAGCTTTCTTT.

The V call is TRBV28, the J call TRBJ1-3, with D possibly TRBD1 on 5 matching bases. Trimming cost V 3 bases and J 0 bases, with 12 bases left between them. Germline V lookup: CDR1 MDHEN, CDR2 SYDVKM. The length of the CDR3 is 16 residues. For the CDR3, the DNA is TGTGCCAGCAGTTTCCAGGGATCTAACTCTGGAAACACCATATATTTT. Translated, it gives CASSFQGSNSGNTIYF.

The V and J genes are TRBV5-1 and TRBJ2-2; a weak D match, TRBD1 (8 bases). V dropped 4 bases and J dropped 7 bases, with 14 bases sitting between them. This CDR3 spans 14 amino acids. Germline V lookup: CDR1 SGHRS, CDR2 YFSETQ. The CDR3 sequence: CASSQQGGLGELFF. The CDR3 coding sequence is TGCGCCAGCAGCCAACAGGGGGGGCTCGGGGAGCTGTTTTTT.

The rearrangement uses TRBV24-1 and TRBJ2-5; 8 nucleotides line up with TRBD1. The trim removed 9 bases at V and 5 bases at J, leaving 10 bases unmatched. The CDR3 runs to 14 residues. Germline loops: CDR1 KGHDR, CDR2 SFDVKD. The DNA for the CDR3 is TGTGCCACCCAAGGCAGGGGGCAGGAGGAGACCCAGTACTTC. The encoded protein is CATQGRGQEETQYF.

The rearrangement links TRBV19 to TRBJ1-2; 8 nucleotides align to TRBD1. The CDR3 contains 16 residues. The V and J ends lost 3 bases and 7 bases, in that order; junction bases with no gene match: 13. Looked up from germline, CDR1 is LNHDA and CDR2 is SQIVND (reference sequence). Here the CDR3 reads CASSIDGRTGWSGYTF. In DNA, the CDR3 is TGTGCCAGTAGTATTGACGGACGGACAGGGTGGTCTGGCTACACCTTC. The whole variable domain, remainder taken from reference TRBV19 and TRBJ1-2, is DGGITQSPKYLFRKEGQNVTLSCEQNLNHDAMYWYRQDPGQGLRLIYYSQIVNDFQKGDIAEGYSVSREKKESFPLTVTSAQKNPTAFYLCASSIDGRTGWSGYTFGSGTRLTVV.

J is TRBJ2-1 and V is TRBV9; D is possibly TRBD1 (5 bases). Germline assignment: CDR1 SGDLS and CDR2 YYNGEE. Trimming shortened V by 2 bases and J by 0 bases, and 6 bases separated the two germline ends. CDR3 length: 14 amino acids. The CDR3, as DNA: TGTGCCAGCAGCGTCGACAGCTCCTACAATGAGCAGTTCTTC. Its translation is CASSVDSSYNEQFF.

This sequence joins TRBV3-1 (or the pseudogene TRBV3-2) and TRBJ1-1; the D gene is possibly TRBD1 (6 bases). The CDR3 has 15 amino acids. Germline-derived CDR1 and CDR2 are LGHDT and YNNKEL (reference sequence). The V and J ends lost 6 bases and 5 bases respectively, with 19 bases between them. CDR3 DNA: TGTGCCAGCAGGCTAGAAGCCAGGGGTGGAACTGAAGCTTTCTTT. Its protein product is CASRLEARGGTEAFF.

The chain links TRBV27 to TRBJ2-1, with TRBD1 matching 9 bases. Trimming took 5 bases from V and 4 from J; bases not matched to a gene: 9. The CDR3 has 16 amino acids. Germline V lookup: CDR1 MNHEY, CDR2 SMNVEV (reference sequence). The CDR3 spells CASSLLPGQGYNEQFF. The CDR3 DNA sequence: TGTGCCAGCAGTCTACTCCCGGGACAGGGTTACAATGAGCAGTTCTTC.